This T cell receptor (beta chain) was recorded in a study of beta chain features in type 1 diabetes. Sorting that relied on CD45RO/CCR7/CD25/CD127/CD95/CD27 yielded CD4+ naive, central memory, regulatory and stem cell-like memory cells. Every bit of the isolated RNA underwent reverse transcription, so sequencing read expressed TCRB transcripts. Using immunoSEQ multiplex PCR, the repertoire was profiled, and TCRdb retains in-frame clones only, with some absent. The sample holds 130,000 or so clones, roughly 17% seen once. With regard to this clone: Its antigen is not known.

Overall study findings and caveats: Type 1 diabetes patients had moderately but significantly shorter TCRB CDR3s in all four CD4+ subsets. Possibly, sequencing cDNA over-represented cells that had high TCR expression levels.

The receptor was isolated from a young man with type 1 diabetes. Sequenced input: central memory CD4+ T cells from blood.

CDR3 protein: CASSLADSAYEQYF. In DNA, the CDR3 is TGTGCCAGCAGCTTAGCTGACTCAGCCTACGAGCAGTACTTC. The chain has TRBV7-8 and TRBJ2-7; no clear D. CDR1 SGHVS and CDR2 FQNEAQ come from the germline V gene. V lost 0 bases and J lost 2, with 8 bases in between. CDR3 length equals 14 residues. Supplemented by reference TRBV7-8 and TRBJ2-7, the full variable domain reads GAGVSQSPRYKVAKRGQDVALRCDPISGHVSLFWYQQALGQGPEFLTYFQNEAQLDKSGLPSDRFFAERPEGSVSTLKIQRTQQEDSAVYLCASSLADSAYEQYFGPGTRLTVT.